Listed here are 26 T cell receptor beta chains from one sample, sequenced in a study of shared clonotypes between healthy human individuals. Assay used: immunoSEQ multiplex PCR; TCRdb lists only in-frame clones, some missing. The sample has some 1 million clones; about 75% are singletons. Sample: memory CD4+ T cells sorted from blood. The subset is: CD45RA-negative fraction. All receptors come from a man aged 18 to 29 in good health.

V gene TRBV11-2 combines with J gene TRBJ1-6; D gene unclear. The CDR3 is 16 amino acids. Germline lookup yields CDR1 SGHAT and CDR2 FQNNGV. The V gene lost 1 base and the J gene lost 4 bases, with 11 bases spanning the gap. The CDR3 DNA reads as TGTGCCAGCAGCTTAGGGGAGAGCGTATATAATTCACCCCTCCACTTT. The encoded protein is CASSLGESVYNSPLHF.

In regard to this clone: Other DNA sequences in the same sample also yield this CDR3. The chain combines TRBV18 with TRBJ2-6; D possibly corresponds to TRBD2 (5 bases). This CDR3 is built from 15 residues. Trimming stripped 2 bases from V and 1 base from J, with 6 bases between. CDR1 and CDR2 from the germline V gene are KGHSH and LQKENI. The CDR3 protein is CASSPSGSGANVLTF. The CDR3 DNA sequence: TGTGCCAGCTCACCATCGGGGTCTGGGGCCAACGTCCTGACTTTC.

The gene calls are TRBV4-1 and TRBJ2-7; the D gene could be TRBD1 or TRBD2 (5 bases each). Germline V gene sequence: CDR1 MGHRA, CDR2 YSYEKL. Deletions cut 4 bases from V and 3 bases from J, with 22 bases between. The CDR3 has 17 amino acids. CDR3 coding DNA: TGCGCCAGCAGCCGAAGCCCAATCGCCGGGACCCTCTACGAGCAGTACTTC. Translation: CASSRSPIAGTLYEQYF.

This clone occurred once. V and J are TRBV19 and TRBJ1-2; TRBD1 matches at 9 bases. Germline V CDR1 and CDR2: LNHDA, SQIVND (reference sequence). V lost 6 bases, J lost 6 bases, and 5 bases stayed unmatched. This CDR3 has 13 amino acids. CDR3 protein: CASRSTGGNGYTF. The CDR3 DNA follows: TGTGCCAGTAGGTCGACAGGGGGGAATGGCTACACCTTC.

This clone was observed a handful of times. J is TRBJ2-2 and V is TRBV7-2; 7 bases agree with TRBD1. Unmatched junction bases numbered 6, after V lost 5 bases and J lost 0 bases. Germline CDR1 reads SGHTA; CDR2 reads FQGNSA. CDR3 length equals 16 residues. CDR3 sequence: CASSADRVPNTGELFF. In DNA form, the CDR3 reads TGTGCCAGCAGCGCCGACAGGGTACCGAACACCGGGGAGCTGTTTTTT. The variable domain in full, with the rest retrieved from reference TRBV7-2 and TRBJ2-2, is GAGVSQSPSNKVTEKGKDVELRCDPISGHTALYWYRQSLGQGLEFLIYFQGNSAPDKSGLPSDRFSAERTGGSVSTLTIQRTQQEDSAVYLCASSADRVPNTGELFFGEGSRLTVL.

The J gene is TRBJ2-7, the V gene TRBV6-5; D might be TRBD1 (6 bases). Germline V gene data show CDR1 as MNHEY and CDR2 as SVGAGI. Trimming pared 5 bases from V and 2 bases from J, leaving 16 bases between. This CDR3 is built from 15 residues. The CDR3 DNA is TGTGCCAGCAGTAATGCCCTGACAGGTACCTACGAGCAGTACTTC. Amino acid sequence: CASSNALTGTYEQYF.

In its sample, this clone was seen a few times. This chain uses TRBV19 with TRBJ1-5; 7 bases align to TRBD1. Trimming took 10 bases from V and 3 from J; bases not matched to a gene: 6. The CDR3 sequence is 13 residues long. Germline CDR1 reads LNHDA; CDR2 reads SQIVND (reference sequence). The CDR3 DNA reads TGTGCCACCTGGGACAGTATCAATCAGCCCCAGCATTTT. The encoded protein is CATWDSINQPQHF.

As concerns this clone: This specimen includes other DNA sequences encoding the same CDR3. CDR3 loop: CASSPGLAGADTQYF. CDR3 nucleotide sequence: TGTGCCAGCAGCCCGGGACTAGCGGGGGCAGATACGCAGTATTTT. The chain recombines TRBV5-4 with TRBJ2-3, with 14 bases fitting TRBD2. V lost 4 bases and J lost 4; bases outside the gene matches: 2. Germline lookup yields CDR1 SGHNT and CDR2 YYREEE (reference sequence). The CDR3 has 15 amino acids.

This clone turned up a few times. Other DNA sequences in this sample translate to the same CDR3. The chain uses TRBV19 and TRBJ1-3; D is undetermined. V was trimmed by 3 bases and J by 4 bases, leaving 4 bases between them. CDR1 LNHDA and CDR2 SQIVND come from the germline V gene (reference sequence). This CDR3 is 12 amino acids long. The CDR3 protein is CASSIPGNTIYF. CDR3 DNA: TGTGCCAGTAGTATTCCCGGAAACACCATATATTTT.

V gene TRBV6-4 combines with J gene TRBJ1-5; 7 nucleotides match TRBD1. V was pared by 10 bases and J by 7 bases, with 10 bases of the junction left unmatched. CDR1 and CDR2 from the germline V gene are MRHNA and SNTAGT. There are 13 residues in the CDR3. The CDR3 loop reads CATLTGYKQPQHF. The CDR3 DNA sequence: TGTGCCACCTTGACAGGGTATAAGCAGCCCCAGCATTTT.

The rearrangement joins TRBV19 to TRBJ1-2; D gene uncertain. The CDR3 consists of 12 residues. Trimming removed 7 bases at V and 2 bases at J, with 8 bases between. Germline-derived CDR1 and CDR2 are LNHDA and SQIVND (reference sequence). This CDR3 is CASKNQNYGYTF. CDR3 bases: TGTGCCAGTAAGAACCAGAACTATGGCTACACCTTC.

This chain uses TRBV9 with TRBJ1-4; 7 nucleotides match TRBD1. V lost 2 bases to trimming and J lost 7 bases; unmatched junction nucleotides: 8. CDR1 SGDLS and CDR2 YYNGEE come from the germline V gene. The CDR3 consists of 15 residues. The DNA for the CDR3 is TGTGCCAGCAGCGTCAGGGACAGCAACACTGAAAAACTGTTTTTT. Translated: CASSVRDSNTEKLFF.

The chain has TRBV6-1 and TRBJ1-6; D gene uncertain. This CDR3 comprises 12 residues. V was shortened by 8 bases and J by 11 bases, with 13 bases between the two germline ends. Per germline, CDR1 MNHNS and CDR2 SASEGT. The CDR3, as DNA: TGTGCCAGCGGTGGGGTGGAGGCACCCCTCCACTTT. It yields the protein CASGGVEAPLHF.

The genes are TRBV1 and TRBJ2-2; TRBD1 was called by the table and not checked on the DNA. TRBV1 is labeled a pseudogene. The CDR3 extends over 13 amino acids. CDR3: CTSSPQGGGELFF. CDR3 in DNA: TGCACCAGCAGCCCCCAGGGCGGCGGGGAGCTGTTTTTT.

V is TRBV10-3 and J is TRBJ2-2, with D possibly matching TRBD1 (5 bases). From germline, CDR1 is ENHRY and CDR2 SYGVKD. Deletions cut 5 bases from V and 4 bases from J, with 8 bases between. The CDR3 consists of 13 residues. CDR3 bases: TGTGCCATCAGTTACAGGCTCACCGGGGAGCTGTTTTTT. This translates into CAISYRLTGELFF.

The chain links TRBV6-1 to TRBJ2-5, with 10 bases that match TRBD1. The ends lost 6 bases at V and 3 bases at J; junction bases unmatched: 7. Germline V gene lookup returns CDR1 MNHNS and CDR2 SASEGT. This CDR3 contains 15 residues. In DNA, the CDR3 is TGTGCCAGCAGCGCCCCGGGACAGGGGAAAGAGACCCAGTACTTC. Protein product: CASSAPGQGKETQYF.

The chain recombines TRBV11-3 with TRBJ2-2, with D possibly matching TRBD1 (6 bases). The CDR3 extends over 16 amino acids. Trimming removed 5 bases from V and 2 bases from J, with 15 bases in between. Germline CDR1 SGHNT, CDR2 YENEEA. CDR3 residues: CASSEKGTINTGELFF. In DNA form, the CDR3 reads TGTGCCAGCAGCGAAAAGGGGACAATTAACACCGGGGAGCTGTTTTTT.

The chain employs TRBV2 and TRBJ2-7; D tentatively reads TRBD1 or TRBD2 (5 bases each). Germline V gene sequence: CDR1 SNHLY, CDR2 FYNNEI. This CDR3 region has 14 residues. V shed 4 bases and J shed 5 bases, with 15 bases lying between them. The CDR3 reads CASSGFGDENEQYF. The CDR3 DNA reads TGTGCCAGCAGTGGGTTTGGGGACGAGAACGAGCAGTACTTC.

V and J are TRBV19 and TRBJ2-2, with D possibly being TRBD1 or TRBD2 (5 bases each). CDR1 is LNHDA, CDR2 SQIVND, per germline (reference sequence). This CDR3 region has 14 residues. Trimming removed 2 bases from V and 3 bases from J, with 7 bases in between. The CDR3 DNA reads TGTGCCAGTAGTATAAAGGGACACACCGGGGAGCTGTTTTTT. It specifies CASSIKGHTGELFF.

The chain recombines TRBV30 with TRBJ1-2, with D maybe TRBD1 (5 bases). Trimming cost V 4 bases and J 3 bases, with 12 bases left between them. The CDR3 is 13 residues long. Germline CDR1 GTSNPN, CDR2 SVGIG (reference sequence). The CDR3 region is CAWTQGEDYGYTF. CDR3 in DNA: TGTGCCTGGACCCAGGGAGAGGACTATGGCTACACCTTC.

The chain couples TRBV9 to TRBJ2-1; weak D call: TRBD1 (5 bases). The germline V and J ends were trimmed by 0 bases and 9 bases, with 13 bases remaining between them. This CDR3 is 14 amino acids long. Per the germline V gene, CDR1 is SGDLS and CDR2 is YYNGEE. CDR3 protein: CASSVAQGWSEQFF. The CDR3 nucleotides are TGTGCCAGCAGCGTAGCTCAGGGTTGGAGTGAGCAGTTCTTC.

This chain connects TRBV10-2 to TRBJ2-1; D gene unclear. Trimming left V 2 bases short and J 4 bases short, with 6 bases between. The germline CDR1 and CDR2 sequences are WSHSY and SAAADI. The CDR3 runs 13 residues. CDR3 amino acids: CASSENRYNEQFF. DNA for the CDR3: TGCGCCAGCAGTGAGAACAGATACAATGAGCAGTTCTTC.

In the case of this clone: The sample has other DNA sequences that encode this CDR3 too. The gene calls are TRBV6-5 and TRBJ1-5; 7 positions match TRBD1. CDR1 and CDR2 (germline): MNHEY, SVGAGI. The CDR3 length is 15 residues. The trim removed 0 bases at V and 7 bases at J, leaving 6 bases unmatched. Here the CDR3 DNA reads TGTGCCAGCAGTTACTCGGGGCAGGGGGGCCAGCCCCAGCATTTT. Encoded protein: CASSYSGQGGQPQHF.

This rearrangement joins TRBV5-6 to TRBJ1-3; possibly TRBD1 for D (6 bases). V was shortened by 0 bases and J by 4 bases, with 8 bases between the two germline ends. The germline gives CDR1 SGHDT, CDR2 YYEEEE. The CDR3 spans 14 residues. CDR3 nucleotides: TGTGCCAGCAGCTTGGAGGACAGAGGAAACACCATATATTTT. It translates to CASSLEDRGNTIYF. The full variable domain, its missing parts supplied by reference TRBV5-6 and TRBJ1-3, is DAGVTQSPTHLIKTRGQQVTLRCSPKSGHDTVSWYQQALGQGPQFIFQYYEEEERQRGNFPDRFSGHQFPNYSSELNVNALLLGDSALYLCASSLEDRGNTIYFGEGSWLTVV.

This clone has only one observation. In DNA, the CDR3 is TGTGCCAGCAGCACGACAGGGGCCCCTTACACCTTC. Residues: CASSTTGAPYTF. V is TRBV9 and J is TRBJ1-2, with 8 bases lining up with TRBD1. Germline-derived CDR1 and CDR2 are SGDLS and YYNGEE. This CDR3 has 12 residues. V shed 4 bases and J 11 bases; nucleotides not matched to a gene: 7.

This clone was detected a few times. J is TRBJ1-4 and V is TRBV7-8; 11 bases are a match to TRBD1. CDR3 length equals 14 residues. Germline V CDR1 and CDR2: SGHVS, FQNEAQ. The V segment lost 5 bases and the J segment 7 bases; nucleotides outside the gene matches: 3. The CDR3 sequence: CASSRGQGGEKLFF. The CDR3 coding sequence is TGTGCCAGCAGCCGGGGACAGGGGGGTGAAAAACTGTTTTTT.